This is a list of T cell receptor beta chains from one sample in a study of blood T cells in healthy people across ages. TCRdb fed the 5' RACE reads into MiXCR, producing one record per CDR3 protein. This sample yields hundreds of thousands of distinct CDR3 sequences, of which 25% are seen a single time; 9.4% belongs to the top ten. These records were also assigned to another study, of T cells of mothers and their children.

Sequenced: blood. Every receptor here comes from a boy younger than 18 in good health. CDR3s include the opening cysteine and the closing phenylalanine or tryptophan. A D gene is named only where the DNA matches it firmly. Some rows mark clone size as missing; the rest say once, few, many or name a class of expanded clone.

j_call,v_call,d_call,clone_size,cdr3_aa,cdr3_nt
TRBJ1-5,TRBV7-2,TRBD1,-,CASSARTGGGNQPQHF,TGTGCCAGCAGCGCCCGGACAGGGGGCGGCAATCAGCCCCAGCATTTT
TRBJ1-4,TRBV20-1,-,-,CSARDRGRDEKLFF,TGCAGTGCTAGAGATAGGGGAAGGGACGAAAAACTGTTTTTT
TRBJ2-1,TRBV20-1,-,few,CSAKTSFGAEQFF,TGCAGTGCTAAGACTAGTTTTGGTGCTGAGCAGTTCTTC
TRBJ2-7,TRBV5-6,-,-,CASSPLGGGSSYEQYF,TGTGCCAGCAGCCCACTCGGCGGGGGCAGCTCCTACGAGCAGTACTTC
TRBJ2-1,TRBV7-3,-,-,CASSLIGSEQFF,TGTGCCAGCAGCTTAATTGGGAGTGAGCAGTTCTTC
TRBJ2-3,TRBV5-1,TRBD2,few,CASSSKGLASTDTQYF,TGCGCCAGCAGCTCGAAAGGACTAGCAAGCACAGATACGCAGTATTTT
TRBJ1-2,TRBV12-3/TRBV12-4,-,-,CASSFGLTESGGYTF,TGTGCCAGCAGTTTTGGATTGACGGAAAGTGGGGGCTACACCTTC
TRBJ2-2,TRBV5-1,-,few,CASSLGNLTGELFF,TGCGCCAGCAGCTTGGGAAACCTCACCGGGGAGCTGTTTTTT
TRBJ2-5,TRBV5-1,TRBD1,few,CASRGQDQETQYF,TGCGCCAGCAGAGGACAGGACCAAGAGACCCAGTACTTC
TRBJ2-3,TRBV10-1,-,-,CASSESTRPDTQYF,TGCGCCAGCAGTGAGTCTACGAGACCAGATACGCAGTATTTT
TRBJ2-7,TRBV7-9,-,few,CASSPGDSHYEQYF,TGTGCCAGCAGCCCGGGGGACAGCCACTACGAGCAGTACTTC
TRBJ2-5,TRBV7-8,TRBD2,-,CASSPPRERGALETQYF,TGTGCCAGCAGCCCCCCAAGGGAGCGGGGGGCCCTAGAGACCCAGTACTTC
TRBJ2-6,TRBV14,-,-,CASSQGEPTKLSGANVLTF,TGTGCCAGCAGCCAAGGGGAGCCTACCAAACTCTCTGGGGCCAACGTCCTGACTTTC
TRBJ2-5,TRBV24-1,-,-,CATSDQSGSETQYF,TGTGCCACCAGTGACCAATCAGGTTCGGAGACCCAGTACTTC
TRBJ1-1,TRBV7-9,TRBD1,-,CAIHRQGNTEAFF,TGTGCCATCCATAGACAGGGGAATACTGAAGCTTTCTTT
TRBJ2-5,TRBV7-8,TRBD2,-,CASSFVGTKKQETQYF,TGTGCCAGCAGCTTCGTCGGGACTAAAAAACAAGAGACCCAGTACTTC
TRBJ1-2,TRBV29-1,-,-,CSVEDGGRGYTF,TGCAGCGTTGAAGATGGGGGGCGGGGCTACACCTTC
TRBJ2-1,TRBV15,-,-,CATSRLWDEQFF,TGTGCCACCAGCAGACTCTGGGATGAGCAGTTCTTC
TRBJ2-1,TRBV5-5,TRBD1,-,CASSLNPGTGEDNEQFF,TGTGCCAGCAGCTTGAACCCCGGGACAGGGGAGGACAATGAGCAGTTCTTC
TRBJ2-1,TRBV6-4,-,-,CASSDSAGGGNEQFF,TGTGCCAGCAGTGACTCGGCAGGGGGAGGCAATGAGCAGTTCTTC
TRBJ1-5,TRBV6-5,-,-,CASSYSIGVGQPQHF,TGTGCCAGCAGTTACTCGATCGGGGTGGGTCAGCCCCAGCATTTT
TRBJ2-5,TRBV3-1,-,few,CASSHRELETQYF,TGTGCCAGCAGCCACCGAGAGTTGGAGACCCAGTACTTC
TRBJ2-3,TRBV2,-,-,CASSEAGSQYF,TGTGCCAGCAGTGAAGCGGGTTCGCAGTATTTT
TRBJ2-5,TRBV20-1,TRBD2,-,CSASGGGSVETQYF,TGCAGTGCTAGCGGAGGCGGGAGCGTCGAGACCCAGTACTTC
TRBJ2-1,TRBV10-3,-,-,CAISGSSGFSYNEQFF,TGTGCCATCAGTGGAAGTAGCGGTTTCTCCTACAATGAGCAGTTCTTC
TRBJ2-5,TRBV9,-,many,CASSRQGKETQYF,TGTGCCAGCAGCCGCCAGGGAAAAGAGACCCAGTACTTC
TRBJ2-5,TRBV20-1,-,few,CSALSMSGKETQYF,TGCAGTGCCCTGTCTATGTCAGGGAAAGAGACCCAGTACTTC
TRBJ1-4,TRBV29-1,-,-,CSVKQQGLTATNEKLFF,TGCAGCGTTAAGCAACAGGGACTAACTGCAACTAATGAAAAACTGTTTTTT
TRBJ2-5,TRBV12-3/TRBV12-4,TRBD2,-,CASGRGTGAQYF,TGTGCCAGCGGGAGGGGTACCGGGGCCCAGTACTTC
TRBJ2-1,TRBV29-1,-,-,CSVRVGISYNEQFF,TGCAGCGTTAGGGTGGGTATTTCCTACAATGAGCAGTTCTTC
TRBJ2-5,TRBV29-1,-,few,CSVLLGLTQYF,TGCAGCGTTTTGTTGGGATTGACCCAGTACTTC
TRBJ2-1,TRBV5-6,TRBD1,-,CASSLGARGSVQGFF,TGTGCCAGCAGCTTGGGTGCCAGGGGGTCCGTCCAAGGCTTCTTC
TRBJ2-5,TRBV6-5,TRBD2,few,CASSYSAGLAGGPKETQYF,TGTGCCAGCAGTTACTCCGCGGGACTAGCGGGAGGGCCCAAGGAGACCCAGTACTTC
TRBJ2-7,TRBV7-9,-,-,CASSLASDFLYEQYF,TGTGCCAGCAGCTTAGCGTCAGATTTTCTCTACGAGCAGTACTTC
TRBJ1-6,TRBV18,-,few,CASSPNFNSPLHF,TGTGCCAGCTCACCGAACTTTAATTCACCCCTCCACTTT
TRBJ2-7,TRBV25-1,TRBD1,-,CASSKPGQGSYEQYF,TGTGCCAGCAGTAAACCGGGACAGGGTTCCTACGAGCAGTACTTC
TRBJ2-1,TRBV5-1,-,few,CASSATGQYNEQFF,TGCGCCAGCAGCGCAACCGGCCAATACAATGAGCAGTTCTTC
TRBJ2-5,TRBV7-6,TRBD1,many,CASSPRTGINMETQYF,TGTGCCAGCAGCCCCCGGACAGGGATAAACATGGAGACCCAGTACTTC
TRBJ2-1,TRBV3-1,-,-,CASSLQGAINEQFF,TGTGCCAGCAGCCTCCAAGGGGCAATCAATGAGCAGTTCTTC
TRBJ2-1,TRBV7-9,-,once,CASSFDSVSYNEQFF,TGTGCCAGCAGCTTCGACTCAGTCTCCTACAATGAGCAGTTCTTC
TRBJ2-7,TRBV6-5,TRBD1,-,CASSFGRDRVGEQYF,TGTGCCAGCAGTTTTGGAAGGGACAGGGTGGGGGAGCAGTACTTC
TRBJ2-2,TRBV11-2,TRBD2,few,CASSRASRLAGALNTGELFF,TGTGCCAGCAGCCGCGCCTCCAGACTAGCGGGAGCTTTAAACACCGGGGAGCTGTTTTTT
TRBJ1-1,TRBV6-5,-,few,CASSYIRSESNTEAFF,TGTGCCAGCAGTTACATTAGGTCGGAGTCGAACACTGAAGCTTTCTTT
TRBJ2-7,TRBV6-5,TRBD2,-,CASSVLAGGYEQNF,TGTGCCAGCAGCGTACTAGCGGGAGGCTACGAGCAGAACTTC
TRBJ2-5,TRBV6-1,-,few,CANSARGREETQYF,TGTGCCAACTCGGCCAGGGGAAGGGAAGAGACCCAGTACTTC
TRBJ2-1,TRBV20-1,-,-,CSARDPRGSKGEQFF,TGCAGTGCTAGAGATCCCCGGGGGTCCAAGGGTGAGCAGTTCTTC
TRBJ2-6,TRBV29-1,-,few,CSVDESSGANVLTF,TGCAGCGTTGATGAGAGTTCTGGGGCCAACGTCCTGACTTTC